Following are 12 T cell receptor beta chains from one sample sequenced in a study of blood T cell repertoires in COVID-19. Sequencing was performed with immunoSEQ multiplex PCR; in TCRdb, only in-frame clones are kept and a portion is missing. The sample consists of roughly 180,000 clones, 65% to 85% of them appearing once. Sequences were obtained from peripheral blood. The source is a woman in her thirties or forties with COVID-19, enrolled during active disease.

The V call is TRBV7-9, the J call TRBJ2-3; D is perhaps TRBD2 (6 bases). The germline gives CDR1 SEHNR, CDR2 FQNEAQ (reference sequence). This CDR3 comprises 15 residues. The V end was cut by 1 base, the J end by 5 bases, with 13 bases between. The CDR3 sequence: CASSLVEGLIDTQYF. DNA for the CDR3: TGTGCCAGCAGCTTAGTGGAGGGGTTAATAGATACGCAGTATTTT.

The genes are TRBV27 and TRBJ2-7; 8 bases are a match to TRBD2. The length of the CDR3 is 15 residues. The ends lost 2 bases at V and 0 bases at J; junction bases unmatched: 3. Germline V CDR1 and CDR2: MNHEY, SMNVEV (reference sequence). CDR3 nucleotide sequence: TGTGCCAGCAGTTTAGTAGCGGGGTCCTCCTACGAGCAGTACTTC. It is translated as CASSLVAGSSYEQYF.

This sequence joins TRBV9 and TRBJ2-3, with 12 bases that match TRBD2. V lost 3 bases and J lost 4; bases outside the gene matches: 9. Germline V gene data show CDR1 as SGDLS and CDR2 as YYNGEE. The length of the CDR3 is 17 residues. This CDR3 is CASSATPSGRASDTQYF. The DNA of the CDR3 is TGTGCCAGCAGCGCCACTCCTAGCGGGAGGGCCTCAGATACGCAGTATTTT. Drawing the rest from reference TRBV9 and TRBJ2-3, the complete variable domain is DSGVTQTPKHLITATGQRVTLRCSPRSGDLSVYWYQQSLDQGLQFLIQYYNGEERAKGNILERFSAQQFPDLHSELNLSSLELGDSALYFCASSATPSGRASDTQYFGPGTRLTVL.

In its sample, this clone was seen once. V usage is TRBV18 and J usage is TRBJ1-2; D might be TRBD1 (6 bases). Germline V gene sequence: CDR1 KGHSH, CDR2 LQKENI. The CDR3 is 14 residues long. V was cut by 0 bases and J by 3 bases, with 8 bases left in between. The CDR3 region is CASSPPGADYGYTF. The CDR3 DNA is TGTGCCAGCTCACCACCGGGGGCCGACTATGGCTACACCTTC.

This rearrangement joins TRBV5-1 to TRBJ2-1; 8 bases fit TRBD2. With V trimmed by 3 bases and J by 2 bases, 16 bases remained unmatched. The CDR3 has 19 amino acids. From germline, CDR1 is SGHRS and CDR2 YFSETQ. The CDR3 DNA is TGCGCCAGCAGCTCAGCCGCGGGACTAAGCGGGAGACCCTACAATGAGCAGTTCTTC. This codes for CASSSAAGLSGRPYNEQFF.

J is TRBJ2-7 and V is TRBV19, with 12 bases lining up with TRBD2. Germline assignment: CDR1 LNHDA and CDR2 SQIVND (reference sequence). This CDR3 region has 16 residues. V lost 4 bases and J lost 5; bases outside the gene matches: 9. CDR3 loop: CASSTLTSGSFNEQYF. The CDR3 DNA sequence: TGTGCCAGTAGTACGTTGACTAGCGGGAGTTTCAACGAGCAGTACTTC.

The rearrangement links TRBV18 to TRBJ2-5; D unresolved. Germline CDR1 is KGHSH and CDR2 is LQKENI. Trimming removed 8 bases at V and 7 bases at J, with 11 bases between. This CDR3 spans 11 amino acids. The CDR3 is CASPLRWTQYF. CDR3 bases: TGTGCCAGCCCCCTGAGGTGGACCCAGTACTTC.

This clone was recorded a few times. The chain joins TRBV29-1 to TRBJ2-1, with 9 bases lining up with TRBD2. The CDR3 extends over 15 amino acids. J lost 0 bases, V lost 4 bases, and 4 bases had no gene match. The V gene's germline CDR1 is SQVTM and CDR2 ANQGSEA. CDR3 sequence: CSVVGSGSSYNEQFF. The CDR3, as DNA: TGCAGCGTTGTGGGTAGCGGGAGCTCCTACAATGAGCAGTTCTTC.

The chain couples TRBV16 to TRBJ1-1; possibly TRBD1 for D (6 bases). V lost 5 bases, J lost 3 bases, and 13 bases lay in between. This CDR3 has 14 amino acids. Germline V lookup: CDR1 KGHSY, CDR2 FQNENV. The CDR3 region is CASSTRGADTEAFF. CDR3 DNA: TGTGCCAGCAGCACCAGGGGAGCGGACACTGAAGCTTTCTTT.

The V call is TRBV4-1, the J call TRBJ2-7; the match to TRBD1 covers 9 bases. There are 14 residues in the CDR3. V was pared by 3 bases and J by 3 bases, with 3 bases of the junction left unmatched. Germline loops: CDR1 MGHRA, CDR2 YSYEKL. In DNA form, the CDR3 reads TGCGCCAGCAGCCACGGGACAGGGCTCTACGAGCAGTACTTC. This sequence encodes CASSHGTGLYEQYF.

The V and J genes are TRBV6-5 and TRBJ2-2; 8 bases map to TRBD1. V lost 5 bases, J lost 4 bases, and 6 bases stayed unmatched. This CDR3 has 15 amino acids. CDR1 and CDR2 (germline): MNHEY, SVGAGI. CDR3 coding DNA: TGTGCCAGCAGTCCCGACAGGGGAGGCACCGGGGAGCTGTTTTTT. This encodes CASSPDRGGTGELFF.

The chain couples TRBV25-1 to TRBJ1-1; D gene ambiguous. The CDR3 extends over 13 amino acids. V was clipped by 4 bases and J by 5 bases, with 11 bases between them. Germline V gene sequence: CDR1 MGHDK, CDR2 SYGVNS. The CDR3 coding sequence is TGTGCCAGCAGTGGGTGGGAGTGGACTGAAGCTTTCTTT. Protein: CASSGWEWTEAFF.